Described below is a single T cell receptor (beta chain) sequence and its context. As originally analysed: Amplification with reference gene primers provided the estimates of nucleated cell counts. Data came from immunoSEQ multiplex PCR; TCRdb stores just in-frame clones and leaves some out. That table is the source of V, J and clone size, and D and trimming were worked out from the DNA. The profile shows about 180,000 clones, approximately 90% of them singletons. The CDR3 is 12 amino acids. Trimming took 4 bases from V and 13 from J, leaving 14 bases between them. Per germline, CDR1 SGHTA and CDR2 FQGNSA. The sample belongs to a study of blood T cell repertoires in COVID-19. Whole-study context: PBMCs, B-cell-depleted T cells, or T cells were the source of the cDNA or gDNA that made up the material.

The sequenced material came from peripheral blood. The V gene is TRBV7-2, the J gene TRBJ2-4; tentative D call: TRBD1 (7 bases). The source is a man aged 18 to 29 who had recovered from COVID-19. The CDR3 protein is CASSSGGPGQYF. In nucleotides, the CDR3 is TGTGCCAGCAGCTCAGGGGGGCCCGGGCAGTACTTC.